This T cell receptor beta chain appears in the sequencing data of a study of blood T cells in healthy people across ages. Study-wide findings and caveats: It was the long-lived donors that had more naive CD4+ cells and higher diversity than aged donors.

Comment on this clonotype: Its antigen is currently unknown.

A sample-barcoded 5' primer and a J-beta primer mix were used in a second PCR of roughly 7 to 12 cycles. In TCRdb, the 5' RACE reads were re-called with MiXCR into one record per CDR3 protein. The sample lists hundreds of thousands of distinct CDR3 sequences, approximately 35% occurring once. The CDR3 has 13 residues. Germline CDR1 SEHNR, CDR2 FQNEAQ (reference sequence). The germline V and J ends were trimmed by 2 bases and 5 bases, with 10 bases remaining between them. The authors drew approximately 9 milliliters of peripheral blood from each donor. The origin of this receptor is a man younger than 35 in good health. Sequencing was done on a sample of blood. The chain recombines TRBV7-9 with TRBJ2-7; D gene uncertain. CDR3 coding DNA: TGTGCCAGCAGCTTAAGATCTCAAGACGAGCAGTACTTC. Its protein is CASSLRSQDEQYF.